Listed here are 5 T cell receptor beta chains from one sample, sequenced in a study of T cells in Graves' hyperthyroidism and ophthalmopathy. Researchers took RNA transcripts and amplified the TCR beta CDR3 regions from them. Researchers ran a first-round RT-PCR on the TCR CDR3 using the HTBI primer set. TCRdb passed the multiplex PCR reads through MiXCR, listing each CDR3 protein once. The sample gives fewer than 450,000 distinct CDR3 sequences, 12% to 15% of which show up once; around 20% is in the top ten. Sequences were obtained from blood. The receptors come from a woman in her sixties with Graves' ophthalmopathy.

The chain uses TRBV28 and TRBJ2-2; D gene unclear. From germline, CDR1 is MDHEN and CDR2 SYDVKM. Deletions cut 5 bases from V and 4 bases from J, with 5 bases between. The CDR3 contains 12 residues. CDR3 DNA: TGTGCCAGCAGTGTACTCACCGGGGAGCTGTTTTTT. It yields the protein CASSVLTGELFF.

This clonotype was seen a few times. V is TRBV2 and J is TRBJ2-3; 8 nucleotides line up with TRBD2. The CDR3 has 18 residues. V was pared by 7 bases and J by 4 bases, with 19 bases of the junction left unmatched. Germline-derived CDR1 and CDR2 are SNHLY and FYNNEI. The CDR3 nucleotides read TGTGCCAGCACTTTTGGGACTAGATGGCCTCCCGAGGCAGATACGCAGTATTTT. Its translation is CASTFGTRWPPEADTQYF. The full variable domain, its missing parts supplied by reference TRBV2 and TRBJ2-3, is EPEVTQTPSHQVTQMGQEVILRCVPISNHLYFYWYRQILGQKVEFLVSFYNNEISEKSEIFDDQFSVERPDGSNFTLKIRSTKLEDSAMYFCASTFGTRWPPEADTQYFGPGTRLTVL.

The sample holds many counts of this clonotype. This chain uses TRBV28 with TRBJ2-1; TRBD2 matches 11 bases. J was trimmed by 13 bases and V by 5 bases; bases with no gene match: 13. Germline CDR1 and CDR2: MDHEN and SYDVKM. The CDR3 is made up of 15 amino acids. The CDR3, as DNA: TGTGCCAGCAGTAGGGGACTAGCGGAGGTGAGAAGTCAGTTCTTC. Protein product: CASSRGLAEVRSQFF.

The sample holds many counts of this clonotype. The CDR3 protein is CASNGQGADYGYTF. CDR3 sequence (DNA): TGCGCCAGCAACGGACAGGGGGCGGACTATGGCTACACCTTC. J is TRBJ1-2 and V is TRBV5-1; TRBD1 aligns across 11 bases. Germline lookup yields CDR1 SGHRS and CDR2 YFSETQ. The V and J ends lost 6 bases and 3 bases, in that order; junction bases with no gene match: 4. This CDR3 has 14 amino acids.

This clonotype was counted many times. The V call is TRBV28, the J call TRBJ2-7; D is ambiguous. This CDR3 comprises 12 residues. In germline, CDR1 is MDHEN, CDR2 SYDVKM. V was pared by 6 bases and J by 6 bases, with 12 bases between. Here the CDR3 DNA reads TGTGCCAGCAGAGGAGCCCTGGGCGAGCAGTACTTC. This gives the protein CASRGALGEQYF.